The 24 T cell receptor beta chains given below trace back to one sample, sequenced in a study of blood T cells in healthy people across ages. The authors ran a second PCR of about 7 to 11 cycles using a sample-barcoded 5' primer and a J-beta primer mix. Each CDR3 protein gets one entry after TCRdb re-called the 5' RACE reads with MiXCR. The sample records over 1,300,000 distinct CDR3 sequences, roughly 60% being singletons. The specimen was blood. Receptors originate from a man younger than 30 in good health.

The genes are TRBV6-5 and TRBJ1-1; no clear D gene. Germline CDR1 reads MNHEY; CDR2 reads SVGAGI. The length of the CDR3 is 14 residues. V was shortened by 0 bases and J by 3 bases, with 8 bases between the two germline ends. The CDR3 nucleotides are TGTGCCAGCAGTTACTCGAGGTTCTACACTGAAGCTTTCTTT. It yields the protein CASSYSRFYTEAFF.

The chain combines TRBV7-9 with TRBJ2-7; 10 bases match TRBD2. CDR1 is SEHNR, CDR2 FQNEAQ, per germline (reference sequence). The CDR3 is made up of 18 amino acids. The J segment lost 0 bases and the V segment lost 5 bases, leaving 13 bases of the junction unmatched. CDR3 bases: TGTGCCAGCAGCAGTTTTTTGTCTAGCGGGGGTAACTCCTACGAGCAGTACTTC. Translated: CASSSFLSSGGNSYEQYF. The variable domain in full, with the rest retrieved from reference TRBV7-9 and TRBJ2-7, is DTGVSQNPRHKITKRGQNVTFRCDPISEHNRLYWYRQTLGQGPEFLTYFQNEAQLEKSRLLSDRFSAERPKGSFSTLEIQRTEQGDSAMYLCASSSFLSSGGNSYEQYFGPGTRLTVT.

This clonotype was seen once. The rearrangement uses TRBV5-6 and TRBJ2-3; 11 nucleotides align to TRBD2. J lost 4 bases, V lost 4 bases, and 5 bases had no gene match. There are 15 residues in the CDR3. Per germline, CDR1 SGHDT and CDR2 YYEEEE. CDR3 amino acids: CASSPTSGEADTQYF. The CDR3 bases are TGTGCCAGCAGCCCGACTAGCGGGGAAGCAGATACGCAGTATTTT.

V is TRBV10-3 and J is TRBJ1-5, with a weak D call TRBD1 (5 bases). The CDR3 runs 15 residues. V was pared by 3 bases and J by 1 base, with 10 bases between. Germline V gives CDR1 ENHRY, CDR2 SYGVKD. The CDR3 DNA follows: TGTGCCATCAGTGATGGGGCATCGAGCAATCAGCCCCAGCATTTT. This translates into CAISDGASSNQPQHF.

The chain links TRBV5-1 to TRBJ2-7; no clear D. Germline loops: CDR1 SGHRS, CDR2 YFSETQ. The CDR3 length is 17 residues. V dropped 0 bases and J dropped 0 bases, with 16 bases sitting between them. The CDR3 protein is CASSLAPTGSSSYEQYF. In DNA form, the CDR3 reads TGCGCCAGCAGCTTGGCGCCGACGGGCAGTAGCTCCTACGAGCAGTACTTC.

CDR3 bases: TGTGCCAGCAGCTTGGAGGCTCCGGGGATAAATTCACCCCTCCACTTT. Residues: CASSLEAPGINSPLHF. V is TRBV5-4 and J is TRBJ1-6; no firm D call. Germline values: CDR1 SGHNT, CDR2 YYREEE (reference sequence). Trimming stripped 0 bases from V and 7 bases from J, with 14 bases between. The CDR3 contains 16 residues.

The chain joins TRBV4-1 to TRBJ2-4; 9 nucleotides agree with TRBD2. This CDR3 is 16 amino acids long. The V gene end was trimmed by 4 bases and the J gene end by 5 bases; junction bases not matched to a gene: 9. CDR1 and CDR2 (germline): MGHRA, YSYEKL. The CDR3 bases are TGCGCCAGCAGCCCCCTGGGCGGGGGGGACCAAAACATTCAGTACTTC. It translates to CASSPLGGGDQNIQYF.

V is TRBV2 and J is TRBJ2-7, with D maybe TRBD1 (5 bases). The CDR3 loop spans 14 amino acids. Germline CDR1 is SNHLY and CDR2 is FYNNEI. Trimming shortened V by 7 bases and J by 2 bases, and 15 bases separated the two germline ends. The CDR3 here is CASKGQPETYEQYF. The CDR3 DNA follows: TGTGCCAGCAAGGGGCAGCCGGAAACCTACGAGCAGTACTTC.

This clonotype was picked up a small number of times. This sequence joins TRBV7-9 and TRBJ1-2; 12 bases agree with TRBD1. Germline V gene lookup returns CDR1 SEHNR and CDR2 FQNEAQ (reference sequence). The CDR3 totals 14 residues. Losses at the gene ends were 1 base for V and 12 bases for J; bases not matched to a gene: 6. The CDR3 loop reads CASSLEGTGGDNTF. Written as DNA, the CDR3 is TGTGCCAGCAGCTTAGAGGGGACAGGGGGCGATAACACCTTC.

The genes are TRBV6-1 and TRBJ2-3, with 14 bases fitting TRBD2. From germline, CDR1 is MNHNS and CDR2 SASEGT. V was pared by 6 bases and J by 5 bases, with 10 bases of the junction left unmatched. The CDR3 has 17 residues. CDR3 residues: CASSLSGTSGSIDTQYF. The CDR3 coding sequence is TGTGCCAGCAGCCTATCAGGGACTAGCGGGAGTATAGATACGCAGTATTTT.

Notes on this clonotype: One end of the junction fails to match germline, which may point to a read error. This chain connects TRBV4-1 to TRBJ2-3; 10 bases are a match to TRBD2. Germline CDR1 is MGHRA and CDR2 is YSYEKL. The CDR3 sequence is 17 residues long. In nucleotides, the CDR3 is TGTGCCAGCAGCGAAACGCTAGCGGGGGTACCCACAGATACGCAGTATTTT. It specifies CASSETLAGVPTDTQYF.

The J gene is TRBJ1-1, the V gene TRBV28, with no clear D. Between the trimmed V and J ends, which lost 7 bases and 7 bases, there was a span of 13 bases. CDR3 size: 12 residues. Per germline, CDR1 MDHEN and CDR2 SYDVKM. The CDR3: CASNGGGFEAFF. The CDR3 DNA reads TGTGCCAGCAACGGAGGAGGGTTTGAAGCTTTCTTT.

The chain couples TRBV5-1 to TRBJ2-3; TRBD2 aligns across 7 bases. V trimming: 1 base; J trimming: 3 bases; junction bases outside the gene matches: 8. Germline loops: CDR1 SGHRS, CDR2 YFSETQ. The CDR3 is 16 residues long. CDR3 sequence (DNA): TGCGCCAGCAGCTTGAGCGGCGGGAGTACGACAGATACGCAGTATTTT. Translating it yields CASSLSGGSTTDTQYF.

The rearrangement joins TRBV4-1 to TRBJ2-5; 7 nucleotides line up with TRBD2. The CDR3 length is 16 residues. Germline CDR1 MGHRA, CDR2 YSYEKL. V lost 1 base and J lost 11; bases outside the gene matches: 16. Here the CDR3 DNA reads TGCGCCAGCAGCCAAGGTTCGGGGGGAGCGGTGGGGGAGCAGTACTTC. It yields the protein CASSQGSGGAVGEQYF.

The chain couples TRBV4-3 to TRBJ2-1; 7 bases fit TRBD1. Germline-derived CDR1 and CDR2 are LGHNA and YSLEER. V shed 0 bases, J shed 9 bases, and the junction held 5 bases outside the gene matches. The length of the CDR3 is 14 residues. The DNA of the CDR3 is TGCGCCAGCAGCCAAGAGTACAGGGGCGGTGAGCAGTTCTTC. Protein product: CASSQEYRGGEQFF.

This rearrangement joins TRBV20-1 to TRBJ1-4, with D perhaps matching TRBD1 (5 bases). Germline V lookup: CDR1 DFQATT, CDR2 SNEGSKA (reference sequence). CDR3 length: 15 residues. The ends were cut back, 4 bases at V and 4 bases at J, with 16 bases in the middle. CDR3 bases: TGCAGTGCTAATCCCCGGACAAACTATAATGAAAAACTGTTTTTT. Its translation: CSANPRTNYNEKLFF.

The chain joins TRBV7-2 to TRBJ2-5, with 10 bases lining up with TRBD2. Per germline, CDR1 SGHTA and CDR2 FQGNSA. After removal of 0 bases from V and 11 bases from J, the junction contained 15 bases not matched to a gene. This CDR3 has 17 residues. The CDR3 sequence is CASSLAPSGLADRQQYF. The DNA of the CDR3 is TGTGCCAGCAGCTTAGCCCCGTCTGGACTAGCGGATCGACAGCAGTACTTC.

CDR3 amino acids: CASSQERLDNTDTQYF. In DNA form, the CDR3 reads TGCGCCAGCAGCCAAGAACGGCTAGACAACACAGATACGCAGTATTTT. The chain recombines TRBV4-3 with TRBJ2-3; D gene ambiguous. Germline assignment: CDR1 LGHNA and CDR2 YSLEER. This CDR3 is 16 amino acids long. The germline V and J ends were trimmed by 0 bases and 2 bases, with 12 bases remaining between them.

The chain uses TRBV6-5 and TRBJ1-2; weak D call: TRBD1 (6 bases). V gave up 4 bases and J gave up 2 bases, with 11 bases separating them. CDR3 size: 14 residues. CDR1 and CDR2 from the germline V gene are MNHEY and SVGAGI. CDR3 DNA: TGTGCCAGCAGTTCAGGGGTCGTGAACTATGGCTACACCTTC. This gives the protein CASSSGVVNYGYTF.

The V call is TRBV29-1, the J call TRBJ1-2; TRBD1 matches 9 bases. The CDR3 has 14 residues. The ends lost 1 base at V and 4 bases at J; junction bases unmatched: 4. CDR1 and CDR2 from the germline V gene are SQVTM and ANQGSEA. For the CDR3, the DNA is TGCAGCGTTGAAGGAGGGACAGGGAGCTATGGCTACACCTTC. This sequence encodes CSVEGGTGSYGYTF.

This sequence joins TRBV12-3 or TRBV12-4 and TRBJ2-5, with 8 positions matching TRBD1. This CDR3 has 13 residues. V shed 7 bases, J shed 5 bases, and the junction held 6 bases outside the gene matches. This chain's CDR3 is CASTQTGVETQYF. In DNA, the CDR3 is TGTGCCAGCACCCAGACAGGGGTGGAGACCCAGTACTTC.

The table lists this clonotype with a few counts. The gene calls are TRBV20-1 and TRBJ1-5; maybe TRBD1 (5 bases). The CDR3 is 13 residues long. CDR1 and CDR2 from the germline V gene are DFQATT and SNEGSKA (reference sequence). V lost 7 bases and J lost 2, with 12 bases in between. Here the CDR3 reads CSVVGGGNQPQHF. CDR3 nucleotide sequence: TGCAGTGTGGTCGGGGGAGGCAATCAGCCCCAGCATTTT.

This chain connects TRBV2 to TRBJ2-5; D is unresolved. The CDR3 length is 16 residues. Germline V gene sequence: CDR1 SNHLY, CDR2 FYNNEI. V was cut by 1 base and J by 2 bases, with 14 bases left in between. The CDR3 DNA reads TGTGCCAGCAGTGAAGGGCTTAGAGGAACTCAAGAGACCCAGTACTTC. As protein: CASSEGLRGTQETQYF.

The genes are TRBV7-2 and TRBJ2-4; D is uncertain. The J call may be mistaken, given a closer DNA end match to TRBJ2-5. The length of the CDR3 is 13 residues. From germline, CDR1 is SGHTA and CDR2 FQGNSA. The CDR3: CASSLESVLTQYF. DNA for the CDR3: TGTGCCAGCAGCTTAGAGTCTGTGCTGACCCAGTACTTC.